The 23 T cell receptor beta chains presented below share a single source sample, sequenced in a study of CD8+ T cells in alopecia areata. RNA, once extracted, was reverse transcribed into cDNA for use as the sequencing template. Profiling relied on immunoSEQ multiplex PCR, and the TCRdb table lists in-frame clones only, not all of them. The sample lists about 200,000 clones; approximately 52% were seen once. Here the sequenced sample was CD4+ T cells sorted from blood, taken at week 0. The receptors stem from a human donor with alopecia areata.

The rearrangement joins TRBV29-1 to TRBJ1-5; TRBD1 is a possible D gene (6 bases). Germline CDR1 SQVTM, CDR2 ANQGSEA. V was cut by 4 bases and J by 7 bases, with 17 bases left in between. The CDR3 covers 14 residues. The CDR3 loop reads CSVALAGVEQPQHF. The CDR3 nucleotides read TGCAGCGTTGCTTTGGCAGGGGTAGAGCAGCCCCAGCATTTT.

This chain joins TRBV6-6 and TRBJ2-1, with TRBD2 matching over 11 bases. There are 14 residues in the CDR3. V shed 6 bases and J 2 bases; nucleotides not matched to a gene: 0. Germline CDR1 reads MNHNY; CDR2 reads SVGAGI (reference sequence). The CDR3 protein is CASRGLAAYNEQFF. The CDR3 region has the DNA TGTGCCAGCAGGGGACTAGCGGCCTACAATGAGCAGTTCTTC.

The rearrangement joins TRBV6-5 to TRBJ2-1; D gene uncertain. This CDR3 region has 14 residues. Trimming took 10 bases from V and 6 from J, leaving 19 bases between them. Germline loops: CDR1 MNHEY, CDR2 SVGAGI. CDR3 nucleotide sequence: TGTGCCACCACGAGCGCGGCAGCTAGCAATGAGCAGTTCTTC. Its translation is CATTSAAASNEQFF.

The chain combines TRBV29-1 with TRBJ2-3; the D is unclear. This CDR3 is built from 13 residues. Trimming removed 4 bases from V and 2 bases from J, with 10 bases in between. The germline V gene has CDR1 SQVTM and CDR2 ANQGSEA. As DNA, the CDR3 is TGCAGCGTTGCTGGGAAGGTCACAGATACGCAGTATTTT. Translated, it gives CSVAGKVTDTQYF.

This clone was seen more than once but under ten times. The rearrangement links TRBV29-1 to TRBJ1-1; D is undetermined. V was cut by 4 bases and J by 1 base, with 7 bases left in between. This CDR3 is built from 12 residues. The V gene's germline CDR1 is SQVTM and CDR2 ANQGSEA. CDR3 amino acids: CSVARENTEAFF. The CDR3, as DNA: TGCAGCGTTGCACGGGAGAACACTGAAGCTTTCTTT.

DNA of the CDR3: TGTGCCAGTAGTAAAGGACCCCAAAACCAGTTCTTC. Translating gives CASSKGPQNQFF. The rearrangement links TRBV19 to TRBJ2-1; D not certain. The V and J ends lost 4 bases and 13 bases respectively, with 14 bases between them. Germline V CDR1 and CDR2: LNHDA, SQIVND (reference sequence). CDR3 length: 12 amino acids.

This chain uses TRBV6-5 with TRBJ1-1; TRBD1 might be the D (6 bases). There are 14 residues in the CDR3. Germline V gene sequence: CDR1 MNHEY, CDR2 SVGAGI. Trimming took 4 bases from V and 4 from J, leaving 13 bases between them. The CDR3 DNA reads TGTGCCAGCAGTTGGGGGGCTCGGGGCACTGAAGCTTTCTTT. Its translation: CASSWGARGTEAFF.

This clone was picked up a small number of times. The rearrangement joins TRBV29-1 to TRBJ1-2; D is unclear. The length of the CDR3 is 13 residues. V shed 7 bases and J shed 3 bases, with 15 bases lying between them. In germline, CDR1 is SQVTM, CDR2 ANQGSEA. CDR3 loop: CSGAYGLDYGYTF. For the CDR3, the DNA is TGCAGCGGTGCATATGGACTGGACTATGGCTACACCTTC.

The chain recombines TRBV5-4 with TRBJ1-4; 10 nucleotides match TRBD1. Germline CDR1 and CDR2: SGHNT and YYREEE (reference sequence). Trimming took 4 bases from V and 5 from J; bases not matched to a gene: 11. CDR3 size: 17 residues. CDR3: CASSLTPGQGTNEKLFF. The CDR3, as DNA: TGTGCCAGCAGCCTTACCCCGGGACAGGGGACCAATGAAAAACTGTTTTTT.

The J gene is TRBJ1-1, the V gene TRBV30; D is perhaps TRBD1 (5 bases). V was pared by 4 bases and J by 11 bases, with 20 bases between. CDR1 and CDR2 from the germline V gene are GTSNPN and SVGIG (reference sequence). The CDR3 runs to 13 residues. The CDR3 spells CAWIKRGIRGAFF. The CDR3 bases are TGTGCCTGGATTAAAAGGGGAATTCGCGGGGCTTTCTTT.

The rearrangement links TRBV30 to TRBJ2-7, with D uncertain. This CDR3 has 12 residues. Germline V gives CDR1 GTSNPN, CDR2 SVGIG (reference sequence). The V end lost 8 bases, the J end lost 1 base, and 12 bases lay between the germline ends. Written as DNA, the CDR3 is TGTGCCGCAACTTGGGGATCCTACGAGCAGTACTTC. It encodes CAATWGSYEQYF.

This clone was counted a few times. The gene calls are TRBV9 and TRBJ2-3; 7 bases fit TRBD1. The CDR3 length is 16 residues. CDR1 is SGDLS, CDR2 YYNGEE, per germline. Trimming at V came to 4 bases and at J to 4 bases, leaving 12 bases not matched to a gene. CDR3 loop: CASSPRQGRFSDTQYF. Written as DNA, the CDR3 is TGTGCCAGCAGCCCACGACAGGGAAGGTTTTCAGATACGCAGTATTTT.

About this clone itself: The same CDR3 is also encoded by other DNA sequences in this sample. The chain combines TRBV10-3 with TRBJ2-7; 10 bases line up with TRBD2. The CDR3 totals 15 residues. From germline, CDR1 is ENHRY and CDR2 SYGVKD. The V segment lost 3 bases and the J segment 0 bases; nucleotides outside the gene matches: 2. In nucleotides, the CDR3 is TGTGCCATCAGTGAACTAGCGGGGAGCTCCTACGAGCAGTACTTC. Protein: CAISELAGSSYEQYF.

V is TRBV6-5 and J is TRBJ1-5; D possibly corresponds to TRBD1 (5 bases). In germline, CDR1 is MNHEY, CDR2 SVGAGI. The CDR3 totals 13 residues. Trimming stripped 6 bases from V and 3 bases from J, with 9 bases between. In nucleotides, the CDR3 is TGTGCCAGCAGGACGGGACTCAATCAGCCCCAGCATTTT. It yields the protein CASRTGLNQPQHF.

This sequence joins TRBV29-1 and TRBJ1-1, with D perhaps TRBD1 (5 bases). V was pared by 7 bases and J by 7 bases, with 10 bases between. Germline assignment: CDR1 SQVTM and CDR2 ANQGSEA. This CDR3 contains 10 residues. The chain's CDR3 is CSGGDVEAFF. CDR3 coding DNA: TGCAGCGGGGGGGACGTTGAAGCTTTCTTT.

The CDR3 loop reads CASSLVRSNQPQHF. In DNA, the CDR3 is TGTGCCAGCAGCTTAGTCCGGAGCAATCAGCCCCAGCATTTT. The V call is TRBV7-8, the J call TRBJ1-5; D remains ambiguous. Germline CDR1 is SGHVS and CDR2 is FQNEAQ. The CDR3 length is 14 residues. Trimming stripped 1 base from V and 1 base from J, with 5 bases between. The full variable domain, with the rest looked up from reference TRBV7-8 and TRBJ1-5, is GAGVSQSPRYKVAKRGQDVALRCDPISGHVSLFWYQQALGQGPEFLTYFQNEAQLDKSGLPSDRFFAERPEGSVSTLKIQRTQQEDSAVYLCASSLVRSNQPQHFGDGTRLSIL.

This clone appeared once. CDR3 nucleotide sequence: TGTGCCAGCAGCTTGAACAGGGGAACAGATACGCAGTATTTT. Residues: CASSLNRGTDTQYF. V usage is TRBV5-4 and J usage is TRBJ2-3; 7 bases are a match to TRBD1. The CDR3 runs to 14 residues. Germline-derived CDR1 and CDR2 are SGHNT and YYREEE (reference sequence). The J segment lost 3 bases and the V segment lost 1 base, leaving 2 bases of the junction unmatched.

The chain recombines TRBV2 with TRBJ2-2; D may be TRBD2 (6 bases). Trimming took 8 bases from V and 0 from J, leaving 10 bases between them. The CDR3 is made up of 14 amino acids. Germline CDR1 reads SNHLY; CDR2 reads FYNNEI. CDR3 region: CASGRDSNTGELFF. In nucleotides, the CDR3 is TGTGCCAGCGGTCGGGACTCGAACACCGGGGAGCTGTTTTTT. Using reference TRBV2 and TRBJ2-2 for the parts outside the CDR3, the full variable domain is EPEVTQTPSHQVTQMGQEVILRCVPISNHLYFYWYRQILGQKVEFLVSFYNNEISEKSEIFDDQFSVERPDGSNFTLKIRSTKLEDSAMYFCASGRDSNTGELFFGEGSRLTVL.

The chain joins TRBV5-1 to TRBJ2-4, with 7 bases aligning to TRBD2. The CDR3 sequence is 15 residues long. Per germline, CDR1 SGHRS and CDR2 YFSETQ. Trimming at V came to 4 bases and at J to 6 bases, leaving 10 bases not matched to a gene. The CDR3 coding sequence is TGCGCCAGCAGCGCTACCTTAGGACTAGGAAACATTCAGTACTTC. The encoded protein is CASSATLGLGNIQYF. Drawing the rest from reference TRBV5-1 and TRBJ2-4, the complete variable domain is KAGVTQTPRYLIKTRGQQVTLSCSPISGHRSVSWYQQTPGQGLQFLFEYFSETQRNKGNFPGRFSGRQFSNSRSEMNVSTLELGDSALYLCASSATLGLGNIQYFGAGTRLSVL.

The chain links TRBV2 to TRBJ1-4; the match to TRBD1 covers 7 bases. Germline V gene data show CDR1 as SNHLY and CDR2 as FYNNEI. The CDR3 totals 15 residues. Trimming at V came to 7 bases and at J to 0 bases, leaving 5 bases not matched to a gene. In nucleotides, the CDR3 is TGTGCCAGCAATCTACAGGGGACAACTAATGAAAAACTGTTTTTT. Amino acids: CASNLQGTTNEKLFF.

The J gene is TRBJ2-6, the V gene TRBV5-1; D gene ambiguous. Trimming removed 4 bases at V and 1 base at J, with 9 bases between. CDR1 and CDR2 from the germline V gene are SGHRS and YFSETQ. This CDR3 region has 15 residues. CDR3 coding DNA: TGCGCCAGCAGCCCTCAGTCATCTGGGGCCAACGTCCTGACTTTC. It translates to CASSPQSSGANVLTF.

CDR3 sequence (DNA): TGTGCCAGCAGCTTATCCGGAGATCACGAGCAGTACTTC. Translating gives CASSLSGDHEQYF. The chain uses TRBV7-7 and TRBJ2-7, with no clear D. The CDR3 is 13 amino acids. V lost 2 bases and J lost 5, with 10 bases in between. Germline CDR1 and CDR2: SSHAT and FNYEAQ (reference sequence). Supplemented by reference TRBV7-7 and TRBJ2-7, the full variable domain reads GAGVSQSPRYKVTKRGQDVTLRCDPISSHATLYWYQQALGQGPEFLTYFNYEAQPDKSGLPSDRFSAERPEGSISTLTIQRTEQRDSAMYRCASSLSGDHEQYFGPGTRLTVT.

The V gene is TRBV30, the J gene TRBJ1-2, with D unclear. Germline CDR1 and CDR2: GTSNPN and SVGIG (reference sequence). The CDR3 covers 12 residues. V was cut by 0 bases and J by 7 bases, with 9 bases left in between. The CDR3 loop is CAWSVEQAGYTF. CDR3 sequence (DNA): TGTGCCTGGAGTGTGGAGCAGGCTGGCTACACCTTC.